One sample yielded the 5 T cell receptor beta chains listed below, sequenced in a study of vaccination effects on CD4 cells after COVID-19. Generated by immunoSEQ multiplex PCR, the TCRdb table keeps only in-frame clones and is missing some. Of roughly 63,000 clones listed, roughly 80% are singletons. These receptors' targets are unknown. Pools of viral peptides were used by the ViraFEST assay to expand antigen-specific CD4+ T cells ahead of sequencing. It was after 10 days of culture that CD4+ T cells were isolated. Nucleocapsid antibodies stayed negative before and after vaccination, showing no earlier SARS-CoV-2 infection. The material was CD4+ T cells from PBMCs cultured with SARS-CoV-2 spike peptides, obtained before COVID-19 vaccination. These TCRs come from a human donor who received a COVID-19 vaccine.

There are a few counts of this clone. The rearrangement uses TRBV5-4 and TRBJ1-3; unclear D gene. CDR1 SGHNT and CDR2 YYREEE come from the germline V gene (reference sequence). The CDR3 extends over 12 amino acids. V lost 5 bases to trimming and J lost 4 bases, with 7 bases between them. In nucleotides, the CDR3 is TGTGCCAGCAGTTTCGACGGAAACACCATATATTTT. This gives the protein CASSFDGNTIYF.

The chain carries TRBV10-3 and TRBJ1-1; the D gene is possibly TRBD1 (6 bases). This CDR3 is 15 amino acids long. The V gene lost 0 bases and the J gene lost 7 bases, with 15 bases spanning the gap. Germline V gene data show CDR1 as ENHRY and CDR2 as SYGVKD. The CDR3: CAISESRGTRDEAFF. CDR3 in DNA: TGTGCCATCAGTGAGTCGAGGGGGACACGTGATGAAGCTTTCTTT.

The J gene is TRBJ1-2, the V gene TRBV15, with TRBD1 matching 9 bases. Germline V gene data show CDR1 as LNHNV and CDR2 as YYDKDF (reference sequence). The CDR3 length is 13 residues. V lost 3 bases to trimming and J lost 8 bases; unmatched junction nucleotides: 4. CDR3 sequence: CATSRDRGYGYTF. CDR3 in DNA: TGTGCCACCAGCAGGGACAGGGGTTACGGCTACACCTTC. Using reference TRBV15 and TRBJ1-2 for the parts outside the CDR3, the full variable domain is DAMVIQNPRYQVTQFGKPVTLSCSQTLNHNVMYWYQQKSSQAPKLLFHYYDKDFNNEADTPDNFQSRRPNTSFCFLDIRSPGLGDTAMYLCATSRDRGYGYTFGSGTRLTVV.

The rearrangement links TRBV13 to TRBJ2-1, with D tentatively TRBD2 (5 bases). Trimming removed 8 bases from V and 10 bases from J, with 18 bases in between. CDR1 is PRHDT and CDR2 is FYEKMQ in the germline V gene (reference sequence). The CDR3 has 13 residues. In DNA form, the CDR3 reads TGTGCCAGCGCTCGGTTCGGACTTCCCGAGCAGTTCTTC. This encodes CASARFGLPEQFF.

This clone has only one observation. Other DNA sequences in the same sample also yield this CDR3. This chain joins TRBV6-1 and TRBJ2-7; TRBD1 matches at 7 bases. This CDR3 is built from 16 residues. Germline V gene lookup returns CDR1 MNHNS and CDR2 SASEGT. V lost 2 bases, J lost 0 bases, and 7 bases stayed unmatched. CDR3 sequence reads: CASSERERTGSYEQYV. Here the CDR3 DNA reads TGTGCCAGCAGTGAAAGAGAGAGGACAGGCTCCTACGAGCAGTACGTC.